This T cell receptor (beta chain) was recorded in a study of T cell responses to AZD1222 COVID-19 vaccine (dated by TCRdb to 2020 to 2023). General notes on the study: AZD1222 recipients given second doses at about 4 weeks or at about 12 weeks were pooled, since spike-specific TCR depth and breadth were not found to differ between the two schedules. TCR sequencing covered some 240 trial participants: 200 to 220 given two doses of AZD1222 and 26 given two doses of MenACWY control vaccine. Enrollment into the trials was organized by age into subgroups of 18-55, 56-69 and 70-plus years, and those subgroups contained approximately 160, 26 and 62 TCR-sequenced participants, respectively. Summary of the overall study and its limitations: Conclusions about previously exposed vaccinees were limited because only six AZD1222 recipients were SARS-CoV-2 seropositive at baseline. The whole spike protein was spanned by vaccine-associated CD4 TCRs, and dominant responses were seen in regions 160-218 and 743-854. Because no day 14 peak-response samples were available, the repertoires could be characterized only after the peak T cell response. The 56-69-year group was small, and its depth increase did not reach significance, likely because of low power. Most participants were white British and females outnumbered males, and the authors suggested that clonal diversity may have been underestimated. Spike-specific TCR breadth and depth rose significantly after two AZD1222 doses compared with day 0 and with MenACWY recipients. Epitopes outside the regions mutated in the B.1.351 and B.1.1.7 variants were reportedly recognized by nearly half of the unique spike-specific TCRs.

The CDR3 regions of human TCRbeta chains were subjected to immunosequencing. The paper's data handling went like this. TCRs in the repertoires were compared against a reference library of SARS-CoV-2-specific TCRs that had been generated with the MIRA antigen-specificity platform. Breadth was defined as the fraction of unique TCRs that were SARS-CoV-2-associated, and depth was defined as the fraction of total T cells that were SARS-CoV-2-associated. Each spike-specific TCR was assigned to its reactive spike region and to a CD4 or CD8 class using the MIRA data. Log10-transformed breadth and depth values were compared by one-way ANOVA with Sidak's multiple comparisons tests. Held by TCRdb, this immuneACCESS table contains in-frame sequences only and omits some clones. Under half of the omission traces to an unresolved V gene where checked; the cause of the rest is unknown. The V and J calls and clone size were taken over from that table, and D and trimming were inferred from the DNA. Within this sample are over 120,000 clones, with more than 90% of them counted one time only. The top ten hold 5% of the sample.

Its CDR3 holds 16 amino acids, cysteine through phenylalanine. Solely the CDR3 DNA is kept, with 48 bases framed from the first base. V lost 3 bases and J lost 3 bases; the stretch between them is 12 bases long. The germline V gene gives CDR1 as KGHSH and CDR2 as LQKENI. This sample's time point label indicates: baseline before first vaccination. The vaccinee samples were drawn from two UK trials, COV001 and COV002, one of which was a single-blind randomized controlled phase 2/3 trial testing AZD1222 (ChAdOx1 nCoV-19) in healthy adults. Trial participant PBMC samples were collected at day 0 and day 28 after the second dose for TCRbeta chain sequencing. To note about this clone: There is no known antigen for this receptor. There are no base qualities to consult, and no much larger clone falls within one base.

The specimen comprised peripheral blood, sampled on day 0 of AZD1222 vaccination. The rearrangement joined TRBV18 to TRBJ1-6; a tentative D call is TRBD1 (5 bases match). This receptor was obtained from an adult in good health. In nucleotide form, the sequence is TGTGCCAGCTCACCCTGGAGGGGCGACTATAATTCACCCCTCCACTTT. Its coded protein is CASSPWRGDYNSPLHF.